This T cell receptor (beta chain) derives from a study of vaccination effects on CD4 cells after COVID-19. The assay was immunoSEQ multiplex PCR, and TCRdb's table has in-frame clones only and misses some. The sample records about 47,000 clones, around 70% being singletons. The length of the CDR3 is 14 residues. Germline V gene lookup returns CDR1 SGHNT and CDR2 YYREEE (reference sequence). The trim removed 4 bases at V and 5 bases at J, leaving 6 bases unmatched. Subsequent to 10 days of culture, CD4+ T cells were isolated. Every participant took two doses of the BNT162b2 or mRNA-1273 vaccine. Notes on this clone: Its antigen is as yet unknown.

The receptor comes from a human donor who received a COVID-19 vaccine. This chain joins TRBV5-4 and TRBJ2-1, with 7 bases identical to TRBD2. The source was CD4+ T cells from PBMCs cultured without peptide, collected after COVID-19 vaccination. CDR3 DNA: TGTGCCAGCAGCGGAGCGGGAACCGACAATGAGCAGTTCTTC. Protein product: CASSGAGTDNEQFF.